What follows are 21 T cell receptor beta chains derived from one specimen sequenced in a study of T-cell reconstitution after alpha-beta-depleted transplantation in children. Preparation of the TCRbeta library was carried out with unique molecular identifiers. TCRdb reanalysed the PCR reads using MiXCR and keeps one entry per CDR3 protein. The sample has about 160,000 distinct CDR3 sequences, approximately 10% seen once. The sample here was PBMCs, taken before TCRalphabeta/CD19-depleted stem cell transplant. Receptors were obtained from a boy aged 2-9 years with acute myeloid leukemia, due to receive a stem cell transplant.

The sample holds many counts of this clonotype. The V call is TRBV20-1, the J call TRBJ2-2, with D possibly TRBD1 on 6 matching bases. The CDR3 has 14 residues. Germline loops: CDR1 DFQATT, CDR2 SNEGSKA (reference sequence). V shed 2 bases and J shed 5 bases, with 12 bases lying between them. CDR3 loop: CSARQGPSTGELFF. The CDR3 DNA reads TGCAGTGCTAGACAGGGGCCCTCAACCGGGGAGCTGTTTTTT.

This clonotype has a count of ten or more. This chain joins TRBV20-1 and TRBJ2-3; D possibly matches TRBD1 or TRBD2 (6 bases each). This CDR3 is 14 amino acids long. The V gene lost 5 bases and the J gene lost 1 base, with 13 bases spanning the gap. Looked up from germline, CDR1 is DFQATT and CDR2 is SNEGSKA (reference sequence). CDR3 nucleotide sequence: TGCAGTGCTCGGCCGGGGGCCGGCACAGATACGCAGTATTTT. It translates to CSARPGAGTDTQYF.

This clonotype was seen only a few times. CDR3 in DNA: TGTGCCAGCAGCGTTAGCGGCTACACAGATACGCAGTATTTT. This codes for CASSVSGYTDTQYF. J is TRBJ2-3 and V is TRBV9; D is possibly TRBD2 (6 bases). From germline, CDR1 is SGDLS and CDR2 YYNGEE. The CDR3 has 14 residues. Trimming cost V 2 bases and J 2 bases, with 9 bases left between them.

This clonotype was seen many times. V is TRBV20-1 and J is TRBJ2-4; 8 nucleotides agree with TRBD2. The CDR3 sequence is 18 residues long. Germline lookup yields CDR1 DFQATT and CDR2 SNEGSKA (reference sequence). J gave up 0 bases and V 2 bases, and 12 bases lay outside the gene matches. The chain's CDR3 is CSARPAGTSGLAKNIQYF. The CDR3 DNA reads as TGCAGTGCTAGACCTGCCGGCACTAGCGGATTAGCCAAAAACATTCAGTACTTC.

This chain uses TRBV11-2 with TRBJ2-1; D not certain. V lost 5 bases and J 12 bases, leaving 17 bases between the germline ends. CDR3 length equals 13 residues. CDR1 is SGHAT, CDR2 FQNNGV, per germline. The CDR3 sequence: CASSLSRVIGQFF. DNA for the CDR3: TGTGCCAGCAGCCTAAGCAGAGTCATAGGGCAGTTCTTC.

This clonotype was observed at least ten times. This chain links TRBV6-1 with TRBJ2-2, with a tentative D call TRBD1 (6 bases). V gave up 6 bases and J gave up 0 bases, with 17 bases separating them. Germline assignment: CDR1 MNHNS and CDR2 SASEGT. The CDR3 contains 17 residues. The CDR3 loop is CASSISQGPPNTGELFF. For the CDR3, the DNA is TGTGCCAGCAGCATATCACAGGGCCCTCCGAACACCGGGGAGCTGTTTTTT.

This clonotype occurred many times. V gene TRBV20-1 combines with J gene TRBJ1-5, with 10 bases matching TRBD1. The CDR3 has 15 amino acids. The J segment lost 4 bases and the V segment lost 4 bases, leaving 7 bases of the junction unmatched. Germline values: CDR1 DFQATT, CDR2 SNEGSKA (reference sequence). This chain's CDR3 is CSAIVRTGGNQPQHF. The CDR3 DNA reads as TGCAGTGCTATCGTTCGGACAGGGGGGAATCAGCCCCAGCATTTT.

This clonotype has at least ten counts. The chain has TRBV5-1 and TRBJ1-3, with TRBD1 as a possible D gene (5 bases). Trimming cost V 0 bases and J 4 bases, with 8 bases left between them. The CDR3 runs to 14 residues. CDR1 and CDR2 (germline): SGHRS, YFSETQ. The CDR3 region is CASSLGQGGNTIYF. In DNA form, the CDR3 reads TGCGCCAGCAGCTTGGGGCAGGGAGGAAACACCATATATTTT. Together with reference TRBV5-1 and TRBJ1-3, the CDR3 gives the full variable domain: KAGVTQTPRYLIKTRGQQVTLSCSPISGHRSVSWYQQTPGQGLQFLFEYFSETQRNKGNFPGRFSGRQFSNSRSEMNVSTLELGDSALYLCASSLGQGGNTIYFGEGSWLTVV.

This clonotype was recorded many times. The V and J genes are TRBV20-1 and TRBJ2-5, with D tentatively TRBD2 (6 bases). Trimming left V 6 bases short and J 5 bases short, with 10 bases between. Germline CDR1 DFQATT, CDR2 SNEGSKA (reference sequence). The CDR3 totals 11 residues. The CDR3 DNA is TGCAGTGCCTTAGGGAGGGAGACCCAGTACTTC. The encoded protein is CSALGRETQYF.

In its sample, this clonotype was seen many times. The chain carries TRBV12-3 or TRBV12-4 and TRBJ1-3; D remains unclear. Trimming stripped 1 base from V and 0 bases from J, with 13 bases between. The CDR3 has 17 amino acids. CDR3 in amino acids: CASSLGRVQFSGNTIYF. CDR3 DNA: TGTGCCAGCAGTTTAGGCCGAGTCCAATTCTCTGGAAACACCATATATTTT.

This clonotype was seen at least ten times. This chain connects TRBV5-1 to TRBJ2-5; maybe TRBD2 (6 bases). Trimming removed 0 bases from V and 5 bases from J, with 11 bases in between. There are 14 residues in the CDR3. CDR1 is SGHRS, CDR2 YFSETQ, per germline. Here the CDR3 reads CASSLVREDETQYF. DNA for the CDR3: TGCGCCAGCAGCTTGGTCAGGGAGGACGAGACCCAGTACTTC.

This clonotype was seen ten or more times. The chain combines TRBV5-1 with TRBJ2-2, with D perhaps matching TRBD1 or TRBD2 (6 bases each). CDR3 length: 15 residues. Germline-derived CDR1 and CDR2 are SGHRS and YFSETQ. Trimming shortened V by 4 bases and J by 8 bases, and 18 bases separated the two germline ends. CDR3 in amino acids: CASSPDWGAPGELFF. Here the CDR3 DNA reads TGCGCCAGCAGCCCTGACTGGGGGGCTCCGGGGGAGCTGTTTTTT.

This clonotype has at least ten counts. V usage is TRBV27 and J usage is TRBJ2-5; D uncertain. V was trimmed by 4 bases and J by 4 bases, leaving 16 bases between them. This CDR3 is 15 amino acids long. Germline lookup yields CDR1 MNHEY and CDR2 SMNVEV (reference sequence). CDR3 bases: TGTGCCAGCAGTTCCCCCGGGCGGCTTGGAGAGACCCAGTACTTC. Translating it yields CASSSPGRLGETQYF.

The sample holds many counts of this clonotype. V gene TRBV28 combines with J gene TRBJ1-1; D not resolved. This CDR3 is 12 amino acids long. V was cut by 6 bases and J by 10 bases, with 15 bases left in between. Germline CDR1 MDHEN, CDR2 SYDVKM. CDR3 residues: CASRDGSLGAFF. The CDR3 DNA reads TGTGCCAGCAGGGACGGATCTTTAGGAGCTTTCTTT.

The chain joins TRBV12-3 or TRBV12-4 to TRBJ2-5; tentatively, D is TRBD2 (5 bases). Trimming cost V 11 bases and J 3 bases, with 28 bases left between them. The CDR3 consists of 17 residues. The CDR3 protein is CAFSRSIVTGFEETQYF. CDR3 sequence (DNA): TGTGCCTTCAGCCGATCAATCGTCACGGGATTCGAAGAGACCCAGTACTTC.

This clonotype was seen at least ten times. The chain links TRBV7-2 to TRBJ2-7, with a weak D call TRBD2 (5 bases). This CDR3 has 14 amino acids. From germline, CDR1 is SGHTA and CDR2 FQGNSA. V was clipped by 0 bases and J by 2 bases, with 8 bases between them. The CDR3 DNA reads TGTGCCAGCAGCTTAGCCGTGGGAGCCTACGAGCAGTACGTC. This translates into CASSLAVGAYEQYV.

A note on this clonotype: Compared with germline, one end of the junction differs, possibly owing to a read error. This chain connects TRBV20-1 to TRBJ2-7; 9 bases line up with TRBD2. Germline values: CDR1 DFQATT, CDR2 SNEGSKA (reference sequence). The CDR3 extends over 13 amino acids. The CDR3 region is CSAAGTSSYELYF. As DNA, the CDR3 is TGCAGTGCTGCCGGGACTAGCTCCTACGAGCTGTACTTC.

This clonotype has at least ten counts. This rearrangement joins TRBV19 to TRBJ1-1; TRBD1 is a possible D gene (6 bases). Germline V gene data show CDR1 as LNHDA and CDR2 as SQIVND (reference sequence). The germline V and J ends were trimmed by 4 bases and 8 bases, with 14 bases remaining between them. The length of the CDR3 is 13 residues. The CDR3 is CASSNYQGTEAFF. CDR3 DNA sequence: TGTGCCAGTAGTAACTATCAGGGGACGGAAGCTTTCTTT.

This clonotype occurred many times. This chain connects TRBV25-1 to TRBJ2-7, with D possibly TRBD1 on 6 matching bases. From germline, CDR1 is MGHDK and CDR2 SYGVNS. The CDR3 runs to 14 residues. Deletions cut 1 base from V and 5 bases from J, with 12 bases between. The CDR3 DNA reads TGTGCCAGCAGTGAATCAGCAGGGGCGGACGAGCAGTACGTC. It codes for CASSESAGADEQYV.

The table lists this clonotype with many counts. This rearrangement joins TRBV20-1 to TRBJ2-1; 12 nucleotides line up with TRBD2. Per germline, CDR1 DFQATT and CDR2 SNEGSKA (reference sequence). This CDR3 is 13 amino acids long. V lost 5 bases, J lost 8 bases, and 4 bases stayed unmatched. The CDR3 DNA sequence: TGCAGTGCTCCTCTAGCGGGGGGGCATGAGCAGTTCTTC. The encoded protein is CSAPLAGGHEQFF.

This clonotype was detected many times. V is TRBV29-1 and J is TRBJ2-2; perhaps TRBD2 as D (5 bases). With 7 bases removed from V and 4 bases from J, the gap between germline ends came to 13 bases. The germline V gene has CDR1 SQVTM and CDR2 ANQGSEA. The CDR3 covers 13 residues. The CDR3 loop reads CSGRSGATGELFF. Here the CDR3 DNA reads TGCAGCGGGAGAAGCGGAGCCACCGGGGAGCTGTTTTTT.